This T cell receptor (beta chain) was documented in a study of T cell responses to AZD1222 COVID-19 vaccine. Study observations and caveats: Regions 160-218 and 743-854 dominated among vaccine-associated CD4 TCRs spanning spike. Unmutated variant regions are reportedly the target of nearly half of TCRs that are spike-specific. Baseline serology detected seropositivity in only a handful of AZD1222 recipients. Vaccination with two AZD1222 doses was followed by a rise in Spike-specific TCR breadth and depth.

The CDR3 extends over 14 amino acids. V trimming: 3 bases; J trimming: 0 bases; junction bases outside the gene matches: 2. Per the germline V gene, CDR1 is SGHAT and CDR2 is FQDESV (reference sequence). Profiling relied on immunoSEQ multiplex PCR, and the TCRdb table lists in-frame clones only, not all of them. The sample has 90,000 to 120,000 clones; under 95% are singletons. As concerns this clone: As yet, its antigen is unknown.

The sequence was obtained from an adult who received the AZD1222 COVID-19 vaccine. The sequences come from peripheral blood, collected 28 days after the second AZD1222 dose. The rearrangement links TRBV11-1 to TRBJ2-7; 7 bases align to TRBD2. CDR3 in amino acids: CASSLGGDSYEQYF. CDR3 nucleotide sequence: TGTGCCAGCAGCTTGGGAGGGGACTCCTACGAGCAGTACTTC.